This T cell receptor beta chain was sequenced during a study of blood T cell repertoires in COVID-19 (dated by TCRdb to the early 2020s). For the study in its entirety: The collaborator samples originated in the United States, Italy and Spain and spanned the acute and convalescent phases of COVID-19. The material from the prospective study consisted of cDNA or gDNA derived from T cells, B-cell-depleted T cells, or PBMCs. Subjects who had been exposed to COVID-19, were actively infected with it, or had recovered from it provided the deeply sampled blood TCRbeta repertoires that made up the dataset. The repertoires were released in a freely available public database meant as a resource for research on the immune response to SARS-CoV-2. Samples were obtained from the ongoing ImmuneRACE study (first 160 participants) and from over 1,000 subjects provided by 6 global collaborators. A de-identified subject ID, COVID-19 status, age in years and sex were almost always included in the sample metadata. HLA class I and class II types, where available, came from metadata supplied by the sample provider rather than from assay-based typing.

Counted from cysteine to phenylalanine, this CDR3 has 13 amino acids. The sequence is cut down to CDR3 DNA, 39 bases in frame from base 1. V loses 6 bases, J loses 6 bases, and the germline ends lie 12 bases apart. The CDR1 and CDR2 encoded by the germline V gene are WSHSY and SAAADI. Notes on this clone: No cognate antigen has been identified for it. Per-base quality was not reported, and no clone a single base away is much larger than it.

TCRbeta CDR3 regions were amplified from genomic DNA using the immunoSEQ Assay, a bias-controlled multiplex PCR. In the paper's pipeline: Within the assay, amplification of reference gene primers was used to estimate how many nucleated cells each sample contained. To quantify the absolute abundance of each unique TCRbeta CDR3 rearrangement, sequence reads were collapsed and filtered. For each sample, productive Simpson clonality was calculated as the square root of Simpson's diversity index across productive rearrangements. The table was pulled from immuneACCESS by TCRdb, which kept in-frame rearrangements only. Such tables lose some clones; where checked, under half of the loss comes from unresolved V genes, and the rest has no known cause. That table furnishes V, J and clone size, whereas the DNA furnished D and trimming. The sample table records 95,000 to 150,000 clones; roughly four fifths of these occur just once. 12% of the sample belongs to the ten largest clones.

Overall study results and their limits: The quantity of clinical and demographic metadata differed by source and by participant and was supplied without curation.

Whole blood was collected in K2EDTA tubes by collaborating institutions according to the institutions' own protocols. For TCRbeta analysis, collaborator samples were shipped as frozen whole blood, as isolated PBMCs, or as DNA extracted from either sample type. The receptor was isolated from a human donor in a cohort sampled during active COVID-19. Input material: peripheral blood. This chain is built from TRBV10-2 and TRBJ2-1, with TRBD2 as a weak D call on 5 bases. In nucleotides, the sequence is TGCGCCAGCAGGACGGAGGTCCTCAATGAGCAGTTCTTC. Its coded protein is CASRTEVLNEQFF.